The sequence of this T cell receptor (beta chain) was determined in a study of CD8 T cells in Susac syndrome (dated by TCRdb to about 2019). Regarding the complete study: Of the Susac syndrome patients who were sequenced, about eight were in clinical remission while about six had clinically active disease. At blood withdrawal, Susac syndrome patients were therapy-naive, treated with corticosteroids (with IVIg additionally given to some), or treated with IVIg alone. Whether CD8+ T cell activation and differentiation in Susac syndrome was antigen driven was tested using repertoire sequencing. Beyond this particular receptor, the publication reports: The number of individuals in the TCR sequencing and HLA analysis was recognized as being relatively small. In the CD4+ T cell repertoire of Susac syndrome patients, clonal expansion was not detected.

Based on the germline V gene, the CDR1 and CDR2 sequences are MNHEY and SVGEGT. Taken from cysteine to phenylalanine, the CDR3 has 11 residues. Just the 33-base CDR3 DNA is kept, in frame starting at base 1. Trimming takes 6 bases from V and 10 bases from J, and the germline ends sit 11 bases apart. Of note for this clonotype: Its target antigen remains unknown. No base-level quality is on record; no much larger clone is a single base apart.

Peripheral blood CD8+ and CD4+ T cells from healthy donors, Susac syndrome patients and multiple sclerosis patients were profiled using high-throughput TCR beta sequencing. The Susac syndrome patients fulfilled recently defined diagnostic criteria for either definite or probable disease. Bulk CD8+ and CD4+ T cells were purified by magnetic negative isolation, while CD8+ TEMRA cells were enriched using FACS. Blood was drawn into EDTA tubes, processed within 24 hours, and PBMCs were isolated by density gradient centrifugation. PBMCs intended for TCR sequencing were frozen in liquid nitrogen and were later thawed in a 37 degrees C water bath. Purity of sorted or isolated CD4+, CD8+ and CD8+ TEMRA cells was at least 90%. RNA was extracted using the RNeasy kit, and 0.5 to 1 microgram was reverse transcribed with random hexamers. TCR beta CDR3 regions were amplified with the immunoSEQ multiplex PCR assay covering 54 Vbeta and 13 Jbeta segments. To correct PCR amplification bias, a synthetic template baseline was used for both primer optimization and computational correction. In the paper's pipeline: Reads were annotated to V, D and J genes per IMGT and analyzed with immunoSEQ Analyzer, keeping only productive sequences. Clonality was calculated as one minus the Shannon entropy normalized by log2 of the number of productive unique sequences. For each patient and control, public and private clones were evaluated among the 100 most prevalent clones. Clones were defined as Susac-specific if absent from the healthy and MS cohorts, from around 1,000 published viral clones and from other ImmuneACCESS disease sequences. TCRdb reanalyzed the raw reads on its own, using fastp at Q25 for trimming and MiXCR for clone calling, and kept in-frame beta chains. Each record represents a unique CDR3 protein, reported with the most common genes and DNA among its rows. TCRdb, not the original authors, processed these V and J calls. This sample gives roughly 200,000 distinct CDR3 sequences in total; 94% of them show up just once. The ten most abundant clones make up approximately 0.11% of the sample.

Recombination joined TRBV6-2 or TRBV6-3 with TRBJ2-3, with the D gene call left open. This TCR came from a human donor with Susac syndrome. The specimen sequenced was CD4+ T cells from PBMCs. Read as DNA, the sequence is TGTGCCAGCAGCCCTCTAGTCGCGCAGTATTTT. This sequence encodes CASSPLVAQYF.